This T cell receptor beta chain was sequenced in a study of T-cell memory formation after mild COVID-19. Study results and limitations: Clones that contracted from day 15 to 85 were balanced CD4/CD8, while later expanders leaned CD4+. In pre-infection memory, a portion of responding clones appeared, which suggested that cross-reactive memory joined. What remained unconfirmed was the SARS-CoV-2 specificity of second-wave clones peaking on day 37.

The CDR3 contains 14 residues. Germline trimming cut 5 bases from V and 7 bases from J; bases unmatched to any gene: 6. CDR1 and CDR2 from the germline V gene are MNHEY and SMNVEV (reference sequence). Barcoded TCR alpha and TCR beta cDNA libraries with UMIs came from 5'RACE using constant-segment primers. TCRdb processed the 5' RACE reads anew with MiXCR; each CDR3 protein has one entry. The repertoire has about 100,000 distinct CDR3 sequences, roughly an eighth of them found once; the top ten carry around 43%. In this sample, this clonotype turned up a few times. Its antigen is not identified. This sequence joins TRBV27 and TRBJ2-7; 12 nucleotides line up with TRBD2. The TCR comes from a man aged 18 to 29 who had mild COVID-19 (a few samples of this study predate the infection). Cell type and time point are not known. Material for sequencing was PBMCs or a T cell subset sorted from them (not recorded which). The CDR3 loop reads CASSPRTSGDEQYF. CDR3 nucleotide sequence: TGTGCCAGCAGTCCCCGGACTAGCGGGGATGAGCAGTACTTC.